This T cell receptor beta chain was captured by sequencing in a study of T cells in Graves' hyperthyroidism and ophthalmopathy. Authors of the study amplified TCR beta CDR3 regions from RNA transcripts. The TCR CDR3 was amplified in a first-round RT-PCR using the HTBI primer set. TCRdb re-called the multiplex PCR reads through MiXCR, storing one row per CDR3 protein. Of under 250,000 distinct CDR3 sequences in the sample, about a sixth were seen once. Trimming shortened V by 0 bases and J by 4 bases, and 9 bases separated the two germline ends. CDR3 length: 14 amino acids. The germline V gene encodes CDR1 MNHEY and CDR2 SMNVEV (reference sequence).

The TCR was taken from a woman aged 45-65 years with Graves' hyperthyroidism. Specimen: blood. The chain combines TRBV27 with TRBJ2-5; D may be TRBD1 (5 bases). The CDR3 loop is CASSLSAGLETQYF. The CDR3 DNA reads TGTGCCAGCAGTTTATCGGCAGGGTTAGAGACCCAGTACTTC.